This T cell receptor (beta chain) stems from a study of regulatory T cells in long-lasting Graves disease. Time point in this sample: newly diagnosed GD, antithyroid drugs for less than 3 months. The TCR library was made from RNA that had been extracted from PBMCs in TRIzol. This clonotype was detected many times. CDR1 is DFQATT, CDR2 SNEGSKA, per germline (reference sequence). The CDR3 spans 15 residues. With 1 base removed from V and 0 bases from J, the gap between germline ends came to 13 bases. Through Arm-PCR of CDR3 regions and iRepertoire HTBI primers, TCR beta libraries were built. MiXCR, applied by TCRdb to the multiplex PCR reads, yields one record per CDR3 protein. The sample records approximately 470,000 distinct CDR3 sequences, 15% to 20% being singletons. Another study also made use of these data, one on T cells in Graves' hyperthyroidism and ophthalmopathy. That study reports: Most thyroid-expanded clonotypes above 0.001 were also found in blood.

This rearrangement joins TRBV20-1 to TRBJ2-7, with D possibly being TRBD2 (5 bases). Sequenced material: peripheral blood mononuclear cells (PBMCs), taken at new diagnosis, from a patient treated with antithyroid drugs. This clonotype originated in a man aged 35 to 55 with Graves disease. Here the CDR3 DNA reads TGCAGTGCTAGAGGCTTACTAGAAAGCTCCTACGAGCAGTACTTC. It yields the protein CSARGLLESSYEQYF.